Below are 9 T cell receptor beta chains sequenced from a single sample in a study of cytomegalovirus exposure and HLA in healthy donors (dated by TCRdb to 2016 to 2017). Receptor amplification or capture employed the immunoSEQ multiplex PCR assay. The multiplex PCR relied on a mix of 60 forward primers for TCR Vbeta segments and 13 reverse primers for TCR Jbeta segments. This immuneACCESS table, as held by TCRdb, lists in-frame sequences with V and J called but not all clones. Of the missing ones, under half trace to an unresolved V gene in checked studies; the others have no known cause. Recorded for this sample are more than 60,000 clones; 65% to 80% of them occurred a single time. The top ten clones comprise just under 3% of the sample. Sequencing was done on a sample of PBMCs. The receptors were gathered from a woman in her twenties or thirties in good health and CMV-seronegative.

The chain combines TRBV5-1 with TRBJ2-7, with D possibly TRBD1 on 6 matching bases. This CDR3 spans 13 amino acids. The germline CDR1 and CDR2 sequences are SGHRS and YFSETQ. V dropped 4 bases and J dropped 2 bases, with 10 bases sitting between them. The CDR3 protein is CASSGQLAYEQYF. CDR3 nucleotides: TGCGCCAGCAGCGGACAGCTTGCCTACGAGCAGTACTTC.

This sequence joins TRBV7-2 and TRBJ2-1; 9 bases fit TRBD1. Germline V gives CDR1 SGHTA, CDR2 FQGNSA. The trim removed 6 bases at V and 6 bases at J, leaving 12 bases unmatched. The CDR3 spans 16 residues. The CDR3 sequence: CASSLTGGASFNEQFF. DNA of the CDR3: TGTGCCAGCAGTTTGACAGGGGGGGCCTCTTTCAATGAGCAGTTCTTC.

This clone was seen a few times. V and J are TRBV7-3 and TRBJ2-2, with D possibly TRBD2 on 7 matching bases. Germline V gene data show CDR1 as SGHTA and CDR2 as FQGTGA. Trimming took 3 bases from V and 0 from J, leaving 14 bases between them. This CDR3 region has 17 residues. CDR3 DNA sequence: TGTGCCAGCAGCTTCCAAGGGGGGGCGTCGAACACCGGGGAGCTGTTTTTT. Its translation: CASSFQGGASNTGELFF.

This chain's CDR3 is CASSLGLAGSDGELFF. CDR3 DNA: TGCGCCAGCAGCTTGGGACTAGCGGGATCAGATGGGGAGCTGTTTTTT. The chain employs TRBV5-1 and TRBJ2-2; TRBD2 matches at 11 bases. Looked up from germline, CDR1 is SGHRS and CDR2 is YFSETQ. Trimming took 0 bases from V and 8 from J; bases not matched to a gene: 6. This CDR3 contains 16 residues.

The chain combines TRBV6-1 with TRBJ1-2, with TRBD1 as a possible D gene (5 bases). Germline values: CDR1 MNHNS, CDR2 SASEGT. This CDR3 has 14 amino acids. CDR3 coding DNA: TGTGCTCTATGGGAACAGGAGCCAATCTATGGCTACACCTTC. It translates to CALWEQEPIYGYTF.

This clone was counted a few times. The CDR3: CASSLDWSSYNEQFF. The CDR3 nucleotides read TGTGCCAGCAGCTTAGATTGGAGCTCCTACAATGAGCAGTTCTTC. The chain employs TRBV11-2 and TRBJ2-1; no firm D call. The CDR3 spans 15 residues. V was cut by 0 bases and J by 0 bases, with 6 bases left in between. Germline V gene data show CDR1 as SGHAT and CDR2 as FQNNGV.

The chain carries TRBV6-5 and TRBJ2-3; D perhaps matches TRBD1 (6 bases). The V end lost 2 bases, the J end lost 6 bases, and 6 bases lay between the germline ends. The CDR3 contains 12 residues. Germline CDR1 and CDR2: MNHEY and SVGAGI. CDR3 protein: CASSYRGDTQYF. The CDR3, as DNA: TGTGCCAGCAGTTACAGGGGGGATACGCAGTATTTT.

This clone has only one observation. The chain joins TRBV7-8 to TRBJ1-1; 10 nucleotides align to TRBD1. The germline gives CDR1 SGHVS, CDR2 FQNEAQ. V lost 4 bases and J lost 4; bases outside the gene matches: 9. The CDR3 loop spans 16 amino acids. CDR3 loop: CASSYTPDRGSTEAFF. The DNA for the CDR3 is TGTGCCAGCAGCTATACACCGGACAGGGGGTCCACTGAAGCTTTCTTT.

The chain has TRBV6-1 and TRBJ1-2, with TRBD1 identical over 7 bases. The V and J ends lost 7 bases and 3 bases, in that order; junction bases with no gene match: 5. This CDR3 comprises 13 residues. Germline V gene lookup returns CDR1 MNHNS and CDR2 SASEGT. The CDR3 DNA follows: TGTGCCAGCAACCCGACAGGGCACTATGGCTACACCTTC. Protein sequence: CASNPTGHYGYTF.